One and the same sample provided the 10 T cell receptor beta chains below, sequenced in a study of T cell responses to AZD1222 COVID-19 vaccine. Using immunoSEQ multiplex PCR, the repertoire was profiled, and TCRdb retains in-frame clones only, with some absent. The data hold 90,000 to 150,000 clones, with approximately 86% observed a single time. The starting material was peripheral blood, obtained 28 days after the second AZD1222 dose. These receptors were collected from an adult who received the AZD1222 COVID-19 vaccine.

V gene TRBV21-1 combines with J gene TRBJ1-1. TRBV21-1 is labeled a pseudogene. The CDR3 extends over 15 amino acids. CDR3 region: CASSKDPGLNTEAFF. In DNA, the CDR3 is TGTGCCAGCAGCAAAGATCCGGGCCTGAACACTGAAGCTTTCTTT.

CDR3 loop: CASSGRWSGYTF. CDR3 coding DNA: TGTGCCAGCAGTGGCCGGTGGAGTGGCTACACCTTC. The J gene is TRBJ1-2, the V gene TRBV6-2 or TRBV6-3; no firm D call. The CDR3 is 12 residues long. V was clipped by 5 bases and J by 7 bases, with 11 bases between them. In germline, CDR1 is MNHEY, CDR2 SVGEGT.

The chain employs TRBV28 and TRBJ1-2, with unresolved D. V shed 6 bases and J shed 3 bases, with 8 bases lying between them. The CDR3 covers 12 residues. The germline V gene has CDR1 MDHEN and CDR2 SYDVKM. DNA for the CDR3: TGTGCCAGCAGCCCGAACCACTATGGCTACACCTTC. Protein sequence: CASSPNHYGYTF.

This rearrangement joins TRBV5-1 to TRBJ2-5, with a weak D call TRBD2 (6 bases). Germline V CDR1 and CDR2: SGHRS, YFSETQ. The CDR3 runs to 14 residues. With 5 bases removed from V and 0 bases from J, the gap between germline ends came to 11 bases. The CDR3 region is CASRTGTDQETQYF. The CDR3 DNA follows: TGCGCCAGCAGGACTGGGACTGACCAAGAGACCCAGTACTTC.

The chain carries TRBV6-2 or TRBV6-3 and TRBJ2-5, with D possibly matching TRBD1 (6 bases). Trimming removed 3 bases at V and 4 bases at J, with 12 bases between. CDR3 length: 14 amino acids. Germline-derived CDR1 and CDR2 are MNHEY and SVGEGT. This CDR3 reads CASSYNVQGETQYF. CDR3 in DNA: TGTGCCAGCAGTTATAACGTACAGGGAGAGACCCAGTACTTC.

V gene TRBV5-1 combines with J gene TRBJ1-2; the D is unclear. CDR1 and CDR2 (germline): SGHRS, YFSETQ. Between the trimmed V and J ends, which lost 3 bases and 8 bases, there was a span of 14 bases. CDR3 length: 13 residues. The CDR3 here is CASSSPTYPGYTF. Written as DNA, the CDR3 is TGCGCCAGCAGCTCCCCGACATATCCCGGCTACACCTTC.

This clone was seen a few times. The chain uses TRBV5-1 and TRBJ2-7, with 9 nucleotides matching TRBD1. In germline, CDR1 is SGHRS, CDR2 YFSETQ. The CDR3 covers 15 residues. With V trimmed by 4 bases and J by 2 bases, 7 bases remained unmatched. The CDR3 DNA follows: TGCGCCAGCAGCAATACAGGGGGCGCCCCCTACGAGCAGTACTTC. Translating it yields CASSNTGGAPYEQYF. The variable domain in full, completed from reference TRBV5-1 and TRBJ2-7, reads KAGVTQTPRYLIKTRGQQVTLSCSPISGHRSVSWYQQTPGQGLQFLFEYFSETQRNKGNFPGRFSGRQFSNSRSEMNVSTLELGDSALYLCASSNTGGAPYEQYFGPGTRLTVT.

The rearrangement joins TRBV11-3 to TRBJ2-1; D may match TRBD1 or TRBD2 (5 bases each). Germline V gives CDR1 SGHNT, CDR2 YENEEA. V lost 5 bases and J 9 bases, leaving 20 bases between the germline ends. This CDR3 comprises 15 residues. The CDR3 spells CASSRDGASWGEQFF. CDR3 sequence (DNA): TGTGCCAGCAGCCGGGATGGGGCCAGCTGGGGTGAGCAGTTCTTC. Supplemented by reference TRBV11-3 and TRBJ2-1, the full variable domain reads EAGVVQSPRYKIIEKKQPVAFWCNPISGHNTLYWYLQNLGQGPELLIRYENEEAVDDSQLPKDRFSAERLKGVDSTLKIQPAELGDSAVYLCASSRDGASWGEQFFGPGTRLTVL.

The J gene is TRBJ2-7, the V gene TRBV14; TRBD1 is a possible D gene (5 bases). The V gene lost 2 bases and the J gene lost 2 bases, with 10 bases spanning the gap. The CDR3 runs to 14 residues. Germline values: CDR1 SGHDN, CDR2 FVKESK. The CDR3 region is CASSQQTVPYEQYF. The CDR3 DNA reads TGTGCCAGCAGCCAACAGACAGTACCCTACGAGCAGTACTTC.

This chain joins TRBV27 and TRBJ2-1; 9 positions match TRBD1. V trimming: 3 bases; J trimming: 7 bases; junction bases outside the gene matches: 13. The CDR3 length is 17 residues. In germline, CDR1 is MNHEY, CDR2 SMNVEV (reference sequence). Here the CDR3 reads CASSFRTGTGNLNEQFF. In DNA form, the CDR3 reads TGTGCCAGCAGTTTTCGAACCGGGACAGGGAATTTGAATGAGCAGTTCTTC.